This T cell receptor (beta chain) is drawn from a study of T cells in women clearing cervical HPV infection. In the study overall: Blood came at first lesion visit for cases, post-clearance for controls.

Per germline, CDR1 SQVTM and CDR2 ANQGSEA. The CDR3 contains 13 residues. V gave up 4 bases and J gave up 0 bases, with 9 bases separating them. In regard to this clone: The CDR3 end is not reached by the read, which stops 3 residues before it; the germline J gene fills it in.

Assay used: immunoSEQ multiplex PCR; TCRdb lists only in-frame clones, some missing. Across about 32,000 clones, the top ten clones capture under 8% of the sample. The receptor was derived from a woman aged 18 to 75 with a cervical HPV16 infection that either progressed to CIN3+ or cleared (not recorded which). Sequencing was done on a sample of blood buffy coat. The chain links TRBV29-1 to TRBJ1-1, with D possibly matching TRBD1 (5 bases). The CDR3 sequence is CSVVRGLNTEAFF. The CDR3 DNA, read in part, is TGCAGCGTTGTACGGGGGTTGAACACTGAA.